The rows below give T cell receptor beta chains drawn from one sample of a study of blood T cell repertoires in COVID-19. Profiling relied on immunoSEQ multiplex PCR, and the TCRdb table lists in-frame clones only, not all of them. The sample lists 90,000 to 130,000 clones, about 80% seen once, with roughly 3.8% in the top ten. The specimen sequenced was peripheral blood. The receptors derive from a woman of 80 years or more with acute or convalescent COVID-19. Each CDR3 is given with its conserved first and last residue. A D gene is named only where the DNA matches it firmly. Expanded clones are given a class, and other clones once, few, many or no size at all.

len: 17
v_gene: TRBV9
j_gene: TRBJ1-4
abundance: .
d_gene: TRBD1
CDR3nt: TGTGCCAGCAGCGTAGCCCTCTACAGGGGGCGGGATGAAAAACTGTTTTTT
CDR3aa: CASSVALYRGRDEKLFF

len: 16
v_gene: TRBV5-1
j_gene: TRBJ2-4
abundance: .
d_gene: .
CDR3nt: TGCGCCAGCAGCTTGGAACAGCCGGCGTCCAAAAACATTCAGTACTTC
CDR3aa: CASSLEQPASKNIQYF

len: 20
v_gene: TRBV5-4
j_gene: TRBJ1-1
abundance: few
d_gene: .
CDR3nt: TGTGCCAGCAGCTTTAGTATGGGGCCCAGCCGCCGCGCAATGAACACTGAAGCTTTCTTT
CDR3aa: CASSFSMGPSRRAMNTEAFF

len: 14
v_gene: TRBV6-5
j_gene: TRBJ2-1
abundance: .
d_gene: .
CDR3nt: TGTGCCGTATATACGGGGAGCTCCTACAATGAGCAGTTCTTC
CDR3aa: CAVYTGSSYNEQFF

len: 15
v_gene: TRBV9
j_gene: TRBJ2-5
abundance: .
d_gene: TRBD1
CDR3nt: TGTGCCAGCAGCGTAGGGACAGGGGGCTTAGAGACCCAGTACTTC
CDR3aa: CASSVGTGGLETQYF

len: 14
v_gene: TRBV24-1
j_gene: TRBJ2-3
abundance: .
d_gene: TRBD1
CDR3nt: TGTGCCACCAGTGATTATACCCAGGGGGCCACGCAGTATTTT
CDR3aa: CATSDYTQGATQYF

len: 16
v_gene: TRBV7-2
j_gene: TRBJ1-2
abundance: .
d_gene: .
CDR3nt: TGTGCCAGCCAGCCCGGACCCTCAGGGATCAACTATGGCTACACCTTC
CDR3aa: CASQPGPSGINYGYTF

len: 14
v_gene: TRBV18
j_gene: TRBJ2-7
abundance: .
d_gene: .
CDR3nt: TGTGCCAGCTCACCACGGGCAGGGCCCTACGAGCAGTACTTC
CDR3aa: CASSPRAGPYEQYF

len: 16
v_gene: TRBV3-1/TRBV3-2
j_gene: TRBJ2-7
abundance: .
d_gene: TRBD1
CDR3nt: TGTGCCAGCAGCCTCGTAGGGGGCCATAATCCCCACGAGCAGTACTTC
CDR3aa: CASSLVGGHNPHEQYF

len: 14
v_gene: TRBV9
j_gene: TRBJ1-2
abundance: .
d_gene: TRBD1
CDR3nt: TGTGCCAGCAGCGTGACCGGACAGGGGTATGGCTACACCTTC
CDR3aa: CASSVTGQGYGYTF

len: 11
v_gene: TRBV12-3/TRBV12-4
j_gene: TRBJ1-3
abundance: .
d_gene: .
CDR3nt: TGTGCCAGCCGGGTTGGAAACACCATATATTTT
CDR3aa: CASRVGNTIYF

len: 12
v_gene: TRBV6-5
j_gene: TRBJ1-5
abundance: .
d_gene: .
CDR3nt: TGTGCCAGCAGTTCGCCGGGAGGCGCCCAGCATTTT
CDR3aa: CASSSPGGAQHF

len: 15
v_gene: TRBV5-4
j_gene: TRBJ2-1
abundance: .
d_gene: TRBD2
CDR3nt: TGTGCCAGCAGCTTGGGCGGGGGGTCGTACAATGAGCAGTTCTTC
CDR3aa: CASSLGGGSYNEQFF

len: 16
v_gene: TRBV24-1
j_gene: TRBJ1-1
abundance: .
d_gene: .
CDR3nt: TGTGCCACCAGAGACACAGGGATCCGGGGGGACACTGAAGCTTTCTTT
CDR3aa: CATRDTGIRGDTEAFF

len: 15
v_gene: TRBV11-1
j_gene: TRBJ1-6
abundance: .
d_gene: .
CDR3nt: TGTGCCAGCAGCTTAGCCGGGACTGGGAATTCACCCCTCCACTTT
CDR3aa: CASSLAGTGNSPLHF

len: 11
v_gene: TRBV10-2
j_gene: TRBJ2-1
abundance: once
d_gene: .
CDR3nt: TGCGCCAGCAGTGAGCCCCCGGGGCAGTTCTTC
CDR3aa: CASSEPPGQFF

len: 14
v_gene: TRBV12-5
j_gene: TRBJ2-2
abundance: .
d_gene: .
CDR3nt: TGTGCTAGTGGTGTAGAACAGGGTAGGGGGGAGCTGTTTTTT
CDR3aa: CASGVEQGRGELFF

len: 15
v_gene: TRBV6-5
j_gene: TRBJ2-7
abundance: .
d_gene: TRBD1
CDR3nt: TGTGCCAGCAGTTACGGGACAGGGACCTTCTACGAGCAGTACTTC
CDR3aa: CASSYGTGTFYEQYF

len: 14
v_gene: TRBV18
j_gene: TRBJ2-3
abundance: once
d_gene: .
CDR3nt: TGTGCCAGCTCACCTGCACAGGGCACAGATACGCAGTATTTT
CDR3aa: CASSPAQGTDTQYF

len: 13
v_gene: TRBV12-3/TRBV12-4
j_gene: TRBJ2-3
abundance: .
d_gene: .
CDR3nt: TGTGCCAGCCGGCCAGGGTCCACAGATACGCAGTATTTT
CDR3aa: CASRPGSTDTQYF

len: 14
v_gene: TRBV28
j_gene: TRBJ1-3
abundance: .
d_gene: .
CDR3nt: TGTGCCAGCAGGTGGACAGTCTCTGGAAACACCATATATTTT
CDR3aa: CASRWTVSGNTIYF

len: 17
v_gene: TRBV18
j_gene: TRBJ2-2
abundance: .
d_gene: TRBD2
CDR3nt: TGTGCCAGCTCACCTCGGACTAGCGGAGGGAACACCGGGGAGCTGTTTTTT
CDR3aa: CASSPRTSGGNTGELFF

len: 15
v_gene: TRBV19
j_gene: TRBJ2-1
abundance: .
d_gene: TRBD1
CDR3nt: TGTGCCAGTAGTATAGTAGGACAGGGCCAGGATGAGCAGTTCTTC
CDR3aa: CASSIVGQGQDEQFF

len: 16
v_gene: TRBV11-2
j_gene: TRBJ1-5
abundance: few
d_gene: .
CDR3nt: TGTGCCAGCAGTTCGACGTTGGCAGGTAGCAATCAGCCCCAGCATTTT
CDR3aa: CASSSTLAGSNQPQHF

len: 15
v_gene: TRBV25-1
j_gene: TRBJ1-1
abundance: few
d_gene: .
CDR3nt: TGTGCCAGCAGTGCCCCAAGTGGGTTTAGCGCTGAAGCTTTCTTT
CDR3aa: CASSAPSGFSAEAFF

len: 14
v_gene: TRBV28
j_gene: TRBJ2-2
abundance: .
d_gene: .
CDR3nt: TGTGCCAGCAGGACGGTCTCAACAGCCGGGGAGCTGTTTTTT
CDR3aa: CASRTVSTAGELFF

len: 17
v_gene: TRBV18
j_gene: TRBJ2-2
abundance: few
d_gene: .
CDR3nt: TGTGCCAGCTCACCAGAGATCGGTCCACTTAACACCGGGGAGCTGTTTTTT
CDR3aa: CASSPEIGPLNTGELFF

len: 11
v_gene: TRBV28
j_gene: TRBJ2-7
abundance: few
d_gene: .
CDR3nt: TGTGCCAGCGTGGGACTCTACGAGCAGTACTTC
CDR3aa: CASVGLYEQYF

len: 14
v_gene: TRBV24-1
j_gene: TRBJ2-7
abundance: .
d_gene: TRBD2
CDR3nt: TGTGCCACCAGTGATGGGGGGGGCTCCTACGAGCAGTACTTC
CDR3aa: CATSDGGGSYEQYF

len: 15
v_gene: TRBV5-4
j_gene: TRBJ2-3
abundance: once
d_gene: .
CDR3nt: TGTGCCAGCAGCGGCGAGGCAGGGTCAACAGATACGCAGTATTTT
CDR3aa: CASSGEAGSTDTQYF

len: 15
v_gene: TRBV19
j_gene: TRBJ1-2
abundance: .
d_gene: TRBD1
CDR3nt: TGTGCCAGTAGTATTGGACAGGGGGCTAACTATGGCTACACCTTC
CDR3aa: CASSIGQGANYGYTF

len: 14
v_gene: TRBV7-8
j_gene: TRBJ1-5
abundance: few
d_gene: TRBD1
CDR3nt: TGTGCCAGCAGACGGACAGGAGGAAATCAGCCCCAGCATTTT
CDR3aa: CASRRTGGNQPQHF

len: 17
v_gene: TRBV5-1
j_gene: TRBJ2-1
abundance: .
d_gene: .
CDR3nt: TGCGCCAGCAGCCCAAGACTGCTCAGTAGCTCCTACAATGAGCAGTTCTTC
CDR3aa: CASSPRLLSSSYNEQFF

len: 15
v_gene: TRBV9
j_gene: TRBJ2-1
abundance: .
d_gene: TRBD2
CDR3nt: TGTGCCAGCAGCGCCGTGGGAGGGATCCTGGGTGAGCAGTTCTTC
CDR3aa: CASSAVGGILGEQFF

len: 15
v_gene: TRBV7-2
j_gene: TRBJ2-2
abundance: .
d_gene: TRBD2
CDR3nt: TGTGCCAGCAGCCGCCGGACTAGCGGCACCGGGGAGCTGTTTTTT
CDR3aa: CASSRRTSGTGELFF

len: 13
v_gene: TRBV29-1
j_gene: TRBJ2-7
abundance: .
d_gene: .
CDR3nt: TGCAGCGTGACGGGTCAGGGGCTCTACGAGCAGTACTTC
CDR3aa: CSVTGQGLYEQYF

len: 15
v_gene: TRBV19
j_gene: TRBJ2-3
abundance: once
d_gene: TRBD2
CDR3nt: TGTGCCGTCGCGGCCGGGACTAGCGACACAGATACGCAGTATTTT
CDR3aa: CAVAAGTSDTDTQYF

len: 14
v_gene: TRBV28
j_gene: TRBJ2-7
abundance: .
d_gene: TRBD2
CDR3nt: TGTGCCACCGGTGGGGCGGGAGGGACCTACGAGCAGTACTTC
CDR3aa: CATGGAGGTYEQYF

len: 14
v_gene: TRBV7-9
j_gene: TRBJ2-7
abundance: few
d_gene: TRBD2
CDR3nt: TGTGCCAGCAGCGTAGCGGGGGGGCCGGGAGAGCAGTACTTC
CDR3aa: CASSVAGGPGEQYF

len: 14
v_gene: TRBV29-1
j_gene: TRBJ2-1
abundance: .
d_gene: TRBD2
CDR3nt: TGCAGCGTTGAAGGGCGGGAGATCATCAATGAGCAGTTCTTC
CDR3aa: CSVEGREIINEQFF